This T cell receptor beta chain was observed in a study of blood T cell repertoires in COVID-19. Germline assignment: CDR1 LNHNV and CDR2 YYDKDF (reference sequence). Trimming pared 3 bases from V and 0 bases from J, leaving 9 bases between. CDR3 length equals 15 residues. This clone has just one count. Original handling: Cell counts per sample came from amplifying reference gene primers. The data were produced by immunoSEQ multiplex PCR, yet TCRdb's version contains in-frame clones alone and is incomplete. V and J calls and clone size come straight from that table; D and trimming were deduced from the DNA. The sample lists tens of thousands of clones, about 90% occurring once.

The clonotype originates from a man between 45 and 60 years old with COVID-19, enrolled during active disease. The specimen was peripheral blood. V usage is TRBV15 and J usage is TRBJ1-3; possible D gene TRBD1, 5 bases. DNA of the CDR3: TGTGCCACCAGCAGCGGCAGGGACTCTGGAAACACCATATATTTT. Its protein is CATSSGRDSGNTIYF.